Presented here are 17 T cell receptor beta chains from one specimen sequenced in a study of T cells in Graves' hyperthyroidism and ophthalmopathy. RNA transcripts served as the template for amplifying TCR beta CDR3 regions. A first-round RT-PCR of the TCR CDR3 used the HTBI primer set. TCRdb re-analysed the multiplex PCR reads in MiXCR, keeping a single row per CDR3 protein. This sample yields hundreds of thousands of distinct CDR3 sequences, of which nearly 20% are seen a single time; 47% belongs to the top ten. The sequenced sample consisted of blood. These receptor sequences come from a man aged 35 to 55 with Graves' ophthalmopathy.

V is TRBV27 and J is TRBJ2-1; D perhaps matches TRBD1 (6 bases). This CDR3 is built from 14 residues. Germline V gene lookup returns CDR1 MNHEY and CDR2 SMNVEV (reference sequence). V lost 5 bases to trimming and J lost 10 bases, with 18 bases between them. CDR3 residues: CASSIQDSRGEQFF. The CDR3 nucleotides are TGTGCCAGCAGTATCCAGGACAGCAGAGGGGAGCAGTTCTTC.

V and J are TRBV12-3 or TRBV12-4 and TRBJ1-1, with D perhaps matching TRBD1 (6 bases). V lost 5 bases, J lost 4 bases, and 14 bases lay in between. This CDR3 comprises 14 residues. The CDR3 is CASSGRRGFTEAFF. In nucleotides, the CDR3 is TGTGCCAGCAGTGGACGCAGGGGCTTCACTGAAGCTTTCTTT.

The chain uses TRBV4-1 and TRBJ1-6, with D unresolved. The CDR3 runs 15 residues. The germline V and J ends were trimmed by 4 bases and 5 bases, with 12 bases remaining between them. The germline V gene encodes CDR1 MGHRA and CDR2 YSYEKL. The CDR3 here is CASSPLWTDNSPLHF. CDR3 nucleotide sequence: TGCGCCAGCAGCCCCCTGTGGACGGATAATTCACCCCTCCACTTT.

This rearrangement joins TRBV27 to TRBJ1-1; D gene uncertain. The V end was cut by 3 bases, the J end by 0 bases, with 8 bases between. The germline V gene has CDR1 MNHEY and CDR2 SMNVEV (reference sequence). CDR3 length: 14 amino acids. CDR3 in DNA: TGTGCCAGCAGTTTCCGGGGTATGAACACTGAAGCTTTCTTT. The encoded protein is CASSFRGMNTEAFF.

V is TRBV7-6 and J is TRBJ2-1; 10 bases align to TRBD2. Germline V gene data show CDR1 as SGHVS and CDR2 as FNYEAQ. The length of the CDR3 is 15 residues. The trim removed 4 bases at V and 7 bases at J, leaving 7 bases unmatched. DNA of the CDR3: TGTGCCAGCAGCTCGGAGCGGGGGGGCCAGAATGAGCAGTTCTTC. Residues: CASSSERGGQNEQFF.

This clonotype has a count of ten or more. The J gene is TRBJ1-5, the V gene TRBV7-2, with 7 bases aligning to TRBD1. The junction had 6 bases not matched to a gene; V was cut back by 4 bases and J by 3 bases. The CDR3 is made up of 15 amino acids. The germline V gene encodes CDR1 SGHTA and CDR2 FQGNSA. CDR3 bases: TGTGCCAGCAGCTGGGGGACAGTCGCCAATCAGCCCCAGCATTTT. Its protein product is CASSWGTVANQPQHF.

The V gene is TRBV12-3 or TRBV12-4, the J gene TRBJ2-7; D is perhaps TRBD1 (7 bases). This CDR3 contains 14 residues. Trimming removed 6 bases from V and 6 bases from J, with 18 bases in between. CDR3 sequence (DNA): TGTGCCAGCAGCAATAGCGGAGGGGGCGGCGAGCAGTACTTC. It translates to CASSNSGGGGEQYF.

The chain has TRBV6-1 and TRBJ2-7; 8 nucleotides agree with TRBD1. This CDR3 is 15 amino acids long. CDR1 is MNHNS, CDR2 SASEGT, per germline. V shed 5 bases and J 2 bases; nucleotides not matched to a gene: 8. CDR3 loop: CASSPWDRLTYEQYF. The CDR3, as DNA: TGTGCCAGCAGTCCGTGGGACAGGCTGACCTACGAGCAGTACTTC.

This chain links TRBV19 with TRBJ1-1, with TRBD1 matching over 8 bases. The CDR3 extends over 15 amino acids. Germline V gives CDR1 LNHDA, CDR2 SQIVND (reference sequence). V gave up 4 bases and J gave up 0 bases; unmatched junction bases: 4. CDR3: CASSKWGQVNTEAFF. CDR3 DNA sequence: TGTGCCAGTAGTAAGTGGGGACAGGTGAACACTGAAGCTTTCTTT. Supplemented by reference TRBV19 and TRBJ1-1, the full variable domain reads DGGITQSPKYLFRKEGQNVTLSCEQNLNHDAMYWYRQDPGQGLRLIYYSQIVNDFQKGDIAEGYSVSREKKESFPLTVTSAQKNPTAFYLCASSKWGQVNTEAFFGQGTRLTVV.

The chain carries TRBV27 and TRBJ2-7; weak D call: TRBD2 (5 bases). The CDR3 runs 12 residues. Trimming pared 2 bases from V and 7 bases from J, leaving 9 bases between. Germline V gene data show CDR1 as MNHEY and CDR2 as SMNVEV (reference sequence). CDR3 in DNA: TGTGCCAGCAGTTTAGTTGAGGGAGAGCAGTACTTC. This translates into CASSLVEGEQYF.

This clonotype was seen more than once but under ten times. The chain employs TRBV4-2 and TRBJ2-2; 10 nucleotides agree with TRBD1. V dropped 3 bases and J dropped 1; count of bases not matched to a gene: 5. CDR1 is LGHNA and CDR2 is YNFKEQ in the germline V gene. CDR3 length: 17 amino acids. As DNA, the CDR3 is TGTGCCAGCAGCCACGAGAGGGACAGGGGGAACACCGGGGAGCTGTTTTTT. Translation: CASSHERDRGNTGELFF.

Comments on this clonotype: This may be a read error: a much more frequent sequence differs by one nucleotide. The chain has TRBV18 and TRBJ1-1; D uncertain. The germline V gene has CDR1 KGHSH and CDR2 LQKENI. This CDR3 is built from 14 residues. The CDR3 protein is CASSPSSKNTGAFF. As DNA, the CDR3 is TGTGCCAGCTCACCGTCCAGCAAGAACACTGGAGCTTTCTTT.

The chain joins TRBV15 to TRBJ2-3, with a weak D call TRBD1 (6 bases). There are 14 residues in the CDR3. The V gene lost 8 bases and the J gene lost 2 bases, with 14 bases spanning the gap. Germline CDR1 and CDR2: LNHNV and YYDKDF (reference sequence). This CDR3 reads CATAPQGITDTQYF. DNA of the CDR3: TGTGCCACCGCCCCGCAGGGGATCACAGATACGCAGTATTTT.

On this clonotype: This may be a read error: a much more frequent sequence differs by one nucleotide. The rearrangement uses TRBV3-1 and TRBJ2-5, with a weak D call TRBD2 (6 bases). CDR3 length equals 16 residues. Germline V lookup: CDR1 LGHDT, CDR2 YNNKEL (reference sequence). Trimming took off 4 bases at V and 4 bases at J, with 19 bases between the two ends. This CDR3 reads CASSPSGTLHAETQYF. CDR3 coding DNA: TGTGCCAGCAGCCCCTCCGGGACTCTACATGCAGAGACCCAGTACTTC.

This clonotype has a count of ten or more. V usage is TRBV7-2 and J usage is TRBJ2-1; TRBD2 matches 11 bases. The junction had 7 bases not matched to a gene; V was cut back by 4 bases and J by 8 bases. Per germline, CDR1 SGHTA and CDR2 FQGNSA. This CDR3 has 15 amino acids. This CDR3 is CASSSVLAGVHEQFF. In DNA, the CDR3 is TGTGCCAGCAGCTCGGTACTAGCGGGAGTTCATGAGCAGTTCTTC.

The CDR3: CSVDGRQSYNEQFF. In nucleotides, the CDR3 is TGCAGCGTTGACGGGAGGCAGTCCTACAATGAGCAGTTCTTC. The V call is TRBV29-1, the J call TRBJ2-1; TRBD2 matches at 7 bases. Germline loops: CDR1 SQVTM, CDR2 ANQGSEA. Trimming took 3 bases from V and 1 from J; bases not matched to a gene: 3. The CDR3 has 14 amino acids.

The CDR3: CASSPSESGGAEEQFF. CDR3 bases: TGTGCCAGCAGCCCGTCGGAGAGCGGGGGGGCGGAAGAGCAGTTCTTC. The rearrangement links TRBV3-1 to TRBJ2-1; TRBD2 matches at 10 bases. V lost 4 bases, J lost 10 bases, and 13 bases stayed unmatched. Germline V gene lookup returns CDR1 LGHDT and CDR2 YNNKEL (reference sequence). CDR3 length: 16 residues.